Listed below are T cell receptor beta chains from one sample, sequenced in a study of CD8 T cells in Susac syndrome. A single record per CDR3 protein comes from TCRdb applying MiXCR to the immunoSEQ multiplex PCR reads. Of about 130,000 distinct CDR3 sequences listed, 90% to 95% are singletons. What was sequenced was CD4+ T cells from PBMCs. The receptors stem from a human donor in good health. CDR3s include the opening cysteine and the closing phenylalanine or tryptophan. The order of the fields is J gene, D gene, clone size, V gene, CDR3 DNA, CDR3 protein. The D gene is left open where the match is weak. Size is omitted from some rows. Given values are once, few, many or a class for expanded clones.

>TRBJ2-7|NA|once|TRBV29-1
TGCAGCGTTGTTAGCGCTCCCTACGAGCAGTACTTC
CSVVSAPYEQYF
>TRBJ2-3|NA|NA|TRBV3-1
TGTGCCAGCGCATTTGGCGGGATGTCGGCAGATACGCAGTATTTT
CASAFGGMSADTQYF
>TRBJ2-1|NA|NA|TRBV6-2/TRBV6-3
TGTGCCAGCAGTTGGCAGGTGCGAGAAGATGAGCAGTTCTTC
CASSWQVREDEQFF
>TRBJ1-5|NA|NA|TRBV18
TGTGCCAGCTCACCTAGGCGGGCGGATCAGCCCCAGCATTTT
CASSPRRADQPQHF
>TRBJ2-1|NA|NA|TRBV28
TGTGCCAGCAGTGGGCACAGGGTGGCCAATGAGCAGTTCTTC
CASSGHRVANEQFF
>TRBJ2-4|TRBD1|NA|TRBV6-2/TRBV6-3
TGTGCCAGCAGTCCTCGACAGGGGCTAGCCAAAAACATTCAGTACTTC
CASSPRQGLAKNIQYF
>TRBJ1-1|NA|NA|TRBV12-3/TRBV12-4
TGTGCCAGCAGTTTGTCCCTGGGGGAAGCTTTCTTT
CASSLSLGEAFF
>TRBJ1-3|NA|NA|TRBV7-9
TGTGCCAGCAGCTCCATTAGGACCTGGAACACCATATATTTT
CASSSIRTWNTIYF
>TRBJ2-2|NA|NA|TRBV7-9
TGTGCCAGCAGCTTACAGCTAACACCGGGGGAGCTGTTTTTT
CASSLQLTPGELFF
>TRBJ2-5|NA|NA|TRBV3-1
TGTGCCAGCAGCCGAATGGAGACCCAGTACTTC
CASSRMETQYF
>TRBJ2-1|NA|NA|TRBV29-1
TGCAGCGTTGAACCTAGTCAGTCCTACAATGAGCAGTTCTTC
CSVEPSQSYNEQFF
>TRBJ2-5|TRBD2|NA|TRBV5-4
TGTGCCAGCAGCCGGACTAGCGGGATGGGAGAGACCCAGTACTTC
CASSRTSGMGETQYF
>TRBJ2-1|TRBD2|NA|TRBV4-1
TGCGCCAGCAGCCAAGGGGGAGGGGAGGATGAGCAGTTCTTC
CASSQGGGEDEQFF
>TRBJ2-7|NA|NA|TRBV6-2/TRBV6-3
TGTGCCAGCAGTTATGTGGGATACGAGCAGTACTTC
CASSYVGYEQYF
>TRBJ2-1|TRBD2|NA|TRBV2
TGTGCCAGCAGTCCCGGGACTAGCGGGAGTGGTGAGCAGTTCTTC
CASSPGTSGSGEQFF
>TRBJ2-3|NA|NA|TRBV29-1
TGCAGCGCCGCAAGGACGGCCTACACAGATACGCAGTATTTT
CSAARTAYTDTQYF
>TRBJ1-2|NA|NA|TRBV3-1
TGTGCCAGCAGCAAAGGAACAGGGCGGGGAGGCTACACCTTC
CASSKGTGRGGYTF
>TRBJ2-3|TRBD2|NA|TRBV6-6
TGTGCCAGCAGCCATCTAGCGGGAGGCGGAGATACGCAGTATTTT
CASSHLAGGGDTQYF
>TRBJ2-3|NA|NA|TRBV6-2/TRBV6-3
TGTGCCAGCAGTTGGGATCGACTGTCACCCACAGATACGCAGTATTTT
CASSWDRLSPTDTQYF
>TRBJ2-1|NA|NA|TRBV21-1
TGTGCCAGCTCTCGGGGGGAGACCTACAATGAGCAGTTCTTC
CASSRGETYNEQFF
>TRBJ2-5|NA|once|TRBV3-1
TGTGCCAGCAGCCAAGGCACTCATAAGGGGACCCAGTACTTC
CASSQGTHKGTQYF
>TRBJ2-5|NA|once|TRBV20-1
TGCAGTGCTAGGAACAGGGCCGAGTCCCAAGAGACCCAGTACTTC
CSARNRAESQETQYF
>TRBJ1-2|NA|NA|TRBV29-1
TGCAGCGTTAAAAGGGGGGCACATGGCTACACCTTC
CSVKRGAHGYTF
>TRBJ2-1|NA|NA|TRBV6-6
TGTGCCAGCAGTAGCTTGGCCAGGGCAAATGAGCAGTTCTTC
CASSSLARANEQFF
>TRBJ1-5|TRBD1|once|TRBV2
TGTGCCAGCAGTGAACCGGCAGGGGGCGGGCCCCAGCATTTT
CASSEPAGGGPQHF
>TRBJ2-2|NA|once|TRBV6-5
TGTGCCAGCAGTTTCGCCCCGGGACTTACGAACACCGGGGAGCTGTTTTTT
CASSFAPGLTNTGELFF
>TRBJ2-7|NA|NA|TRBV6-1
TGTGCCAGCAGTGAAGGCGCAGGGGAGGACGAGCAGTACTTC
CASSEGAGEDEQYF
>TRBJ2-5|TRBD2|NA|TRBV7-9
TGTGCCACACTCAGATCGGGGGGACAAGAGACCCAGTACTTC
CATLRSGGQETQYF
>TRBJ2-7|TRBD2|NA|TRBV28
TGTGCCAGCAGACCTTCTAGCGGAACCTACGAGCAGTACTTC
CASRPSSGTYEQYF
>TRBJ2-7|NA|once|TRBV2
TGTGCCAGCGGGGGGTTCTACGAGCAGTACTTC
CASGGFYEQYF
>TRBJ2-1|NA|NA|TRBV3-1
TGTGCCAGCAGCCAATACTTGTCCCCGATTCTGCAGTTCTTC
CASSQYLSPILQFF
>TRBJ2-5|TRBD1|NA|TRBV4-1
TGCGCCAGCAGCCCCCAACCAGGGGGCCGAGAGACCCAGTACTTC
CASSPQPGGRETQYF
>TRBJ1-5|TRBD1|NA|TRBV5-1
TGCGCCAGCAGCGTGGGACAGGGGAGGGAGCCCCAGCATTTT
CASSVGQGREPQHF
>TRBJ2-1|NA|NA|TRBV27
TGTGCCAGCAGTTTAACCGGGGCCCTGGGGGATGAGCAGTTCTTC
CASSLTGALGDEQFF
>TRBJ2-6|NA|NA|TRBV6-5
TGTGCCAGCAACCCATCTGGGGCCAACGTCCTGACTTTC
CASNPSGANVLTF
>TRBJ2-7|TRBD2|NA|TRBV29-1
TGCAGCGTTGGCCGGGGAGGGAACTACGAGCAGTACTTC
CSVGRGGNYEQYF
>TRBJ2-3|TRBD2|NA|TRBV29-1
TGCAGCGCCATGGGTGGACTAGCGGGAGGCACAGATACGCAGTATTTT
CSAMGGLAGGTDTQYF
>TRBJ1-2|TRBD1|NA|TRBV28
TGTGCCAGCACCTCTGACAGGGTGAGCGGCTACACCTTC
CASTSDRVSGYTF
>TRBJ2-7|TRBD2|NA|TRBV23-1
TGCGCCAGCACACTAGCGGACTATTCCTACGAGCAGTACTTC
CASTLADYSYEQYF
>TRBJ1-1|NA|NA|TRBV28
TGTGCCAGCAGTTTCAACAGAATCACTGAAGCTTTCTTT
CASSFNRITEAFF
>TRBJ2-1|NA|NA|TRBV29-1
TGCAGCGTTGAAGGCGATAGGGAGTACAATGAGCAGTTCTTC
CSVEGDREYNEQFF
>TRBJ1-5|TRBD1|NA|TRBV12-3/TRBV12-4
TGTGCCAGCAAAGTTGGGGCCAGGGGGAGCAATCAGCCCCAGCATTTT
CASKVGARGSNQPQHF
>TRBJ2-7|TRBD2|NA|TRBV20-1
TGCAGTGCTAGAGTTCTCGGGGAGGGCCGCCTCGAGCAGTACTTC
CSARVLGEGRLEQYF
>TRBJ2-7|TRBD2|NA|TRBV5-1
TGCGCCAGCAGCCCCGGACTAGCGGGAAGCGAGCAGTACTTC
CASSPGLAGSEQYF
>TRBJ2-1|TRBD1|NA|TRBV18
TGTGCCAGCTCACCGGCACAGGGGGCGCGTAATGAGCAGTTCTTC
CASSPAQGARNEQFF
>TRBJ2-1|TRBD2|NA|TRBV4-2
TGTGCCAGCAGCCAAGATTCCGGACTAGTCTATGAGCAGTTCTTC
CASSQDSGLVYEQFF
>TRBJ1-1|NA|NA|TRBV20-1
TGCAGTGCCAATCTACGGGGACATAGGAACACTGAAGCTTTCTTT
CSANLRGHRNTEAFF
>TRBJ2-3|TRBD2|NA|TRBV6-5
TGTGCCAGCAGCCCCCGCGGGAGGTCGGATACGCAGTATTTT
CASSPRGRSDTQYF
>TRBJ2-2|NA|once|TRBV27
TGTGCCAGCAGTTTATCGATCGGGGAGCTGTTTTTT
CASSLSIGELFF
>TRBJ1-5|TRBD1|NA|TRBV6-1
TGTGCCAGCAGTGAATATGGACAGGGGAATCAGCCCCAGCATTTT
CASSEYGQGNQPQHF
>TRBJ1-1|NA|NA|TRBV18
TGTGCCAGCTCACCAGGTTTCGGGGGCCCTATTGAAGCTTTCTTT
CASSPGFGGPIEAFF
>TRBJ2-2|TRBD2|once|TRBV6-1
TGTGCCAGCAACCTAGCGGGGCCTATGGGCACCGGGGAGCTGTTTTTT
CASNLAGPMGTGELFF
>TRBJ2-7|NA|once|TRBV5-1
TGCGCCAGCAGCCCCCGGGACACTCCCTACGAGCAGTACTTC
CASSPRDTPYEQYF